This TCR beta chain is drawn from a study of shared clonotypes between healthy human individuals. With 3 bases clipped from V and 2 bases from J, the junction kept 6 bases outside the gene matches. This CDR3 region has 15 residues. Looked up from germline, CDR1 is SGHNT and CDR2 is YYREEE (reference sequence). This table comes from immunoSEQ multiplex PCR, and its TCRdb copy is limited to in-frame clones, with some not included. The sample lists some 980,000 clones, 70% to 85% seen once, with around 1.4% in the top ten. V and J are TRBV5-4 and TRBJ1-2; 8 nucleotides line up with TRBD1. The TCR comes from a man younger than 35 in good health. The sequencing sample was made of memory CD4+ T cells sorted from blood. The subset here: CD45RA-negative fraction. The CDR3 loop reads CASSSHTGGNYGYTF. In DNA, the CDR3 is TGTGCCAGCAGCTCCCACACAGGGGGGAACTATGGCTACACCTTC.